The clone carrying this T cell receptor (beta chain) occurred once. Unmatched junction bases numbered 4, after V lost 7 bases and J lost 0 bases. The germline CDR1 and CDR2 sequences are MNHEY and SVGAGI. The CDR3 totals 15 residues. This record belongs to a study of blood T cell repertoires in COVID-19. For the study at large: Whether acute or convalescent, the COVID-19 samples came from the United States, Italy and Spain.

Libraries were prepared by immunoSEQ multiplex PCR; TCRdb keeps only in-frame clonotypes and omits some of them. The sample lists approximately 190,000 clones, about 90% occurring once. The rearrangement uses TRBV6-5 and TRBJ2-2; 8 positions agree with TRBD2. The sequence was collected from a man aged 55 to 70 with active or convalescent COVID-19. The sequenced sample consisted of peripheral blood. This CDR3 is CASITAGANTGELFF. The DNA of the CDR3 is TGTGCCAGCATTACAGCGGGGGCGAACACCGGGGAGCTGTTTTTT.